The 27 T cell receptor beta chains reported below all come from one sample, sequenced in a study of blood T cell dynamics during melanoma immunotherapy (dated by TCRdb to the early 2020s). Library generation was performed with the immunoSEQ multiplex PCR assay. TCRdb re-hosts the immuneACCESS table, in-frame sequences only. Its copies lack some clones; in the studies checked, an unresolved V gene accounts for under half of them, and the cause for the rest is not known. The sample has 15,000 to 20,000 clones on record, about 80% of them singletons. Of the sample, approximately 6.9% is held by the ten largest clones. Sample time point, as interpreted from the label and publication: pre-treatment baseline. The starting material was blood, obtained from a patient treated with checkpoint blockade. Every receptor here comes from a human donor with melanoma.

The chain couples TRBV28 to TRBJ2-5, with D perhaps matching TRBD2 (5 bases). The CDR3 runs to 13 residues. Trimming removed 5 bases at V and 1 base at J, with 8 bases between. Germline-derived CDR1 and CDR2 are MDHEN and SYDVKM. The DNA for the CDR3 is TGTGCCAGCAGTCAAGCGGTCCAAGAGACCCAGTACTTC. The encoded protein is CASSQAVQETQYF. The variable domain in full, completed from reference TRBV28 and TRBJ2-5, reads DVKVTQSSRYLVKRTGEKVFLECVQDMDHENMFWYRQDPGLGLRLIYFSYDVKMKEKGDIPEGYSVSREKKERFSLILESASTNQTSMYLCASSQAVQETQYFGPGTRLLVL.

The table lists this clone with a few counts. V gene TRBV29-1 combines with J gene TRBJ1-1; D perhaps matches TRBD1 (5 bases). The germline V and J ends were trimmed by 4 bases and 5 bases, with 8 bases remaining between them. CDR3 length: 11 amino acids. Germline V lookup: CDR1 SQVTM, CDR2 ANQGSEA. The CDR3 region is CSVVQGTEAFF. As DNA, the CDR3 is TGCAGCGTTGTGCAGGGAACTGAAGCTTTCTTT.

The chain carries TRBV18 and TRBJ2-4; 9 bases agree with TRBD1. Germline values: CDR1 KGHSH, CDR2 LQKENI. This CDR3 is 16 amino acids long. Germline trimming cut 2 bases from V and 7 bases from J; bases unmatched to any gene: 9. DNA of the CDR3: TGTGCCAGCTCACCAATAGGGGACAGGGTCAATAACATTCAGTACTTC. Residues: CASSPIGDRVNNIQYF. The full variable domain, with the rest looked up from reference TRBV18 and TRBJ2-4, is NAGVMQNPRHLVRRRGQEARLRCSPMKGHSHVYWYRQLPEEGLKFMVYLQKENIIDESGMPKERFSAEFPKEGPSILRIQQVVRGDSAAYFCASSPIGDRVNNIQYFGAGTRLSVL.

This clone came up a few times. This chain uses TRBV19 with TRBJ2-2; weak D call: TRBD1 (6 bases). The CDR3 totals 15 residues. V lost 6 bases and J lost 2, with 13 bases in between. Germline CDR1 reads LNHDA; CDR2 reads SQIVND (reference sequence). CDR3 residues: CASRPPDRNTGELFF. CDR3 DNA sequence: TGTGCCAGTAGACCTCCGGACAGAAACACCGGGGAGCTGTTTTTT.

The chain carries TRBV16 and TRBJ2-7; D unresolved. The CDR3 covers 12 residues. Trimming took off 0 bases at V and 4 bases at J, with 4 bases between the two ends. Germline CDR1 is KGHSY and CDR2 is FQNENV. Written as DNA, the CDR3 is TGTGCCAGCAGCCAATCCGGGTACGAGCAGTACTTC. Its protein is CASSQSGYEQYF.

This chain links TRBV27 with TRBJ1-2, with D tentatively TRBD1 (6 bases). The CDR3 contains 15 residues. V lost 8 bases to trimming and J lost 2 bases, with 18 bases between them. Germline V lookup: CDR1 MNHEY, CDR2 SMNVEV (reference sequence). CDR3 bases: TGTGCCAGCCACCCCAGGGGAGGCTTCAACTATGGCTACACCTTC. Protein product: CASHPRGGFNYGYTF.

The DNA for the CDR3 is TGTGCCAGCAGTGAACCCTCGTCCGGGGAGCTGTTTTTT. Translation gives CASSEPSSGELFF. The rearrangement links TRBV25-1 to TRBJ2-2; D is uncertain. Germline assignment: CDR1 MGHDK and CDR2 SYGVNS. Trimming took off 2 bases at V and 6 bases at J, with 7 bases between the two ends. The CDR3 spans 13 residues. Full variable domain (rest looked up from reference TRBV25-1 and TRBJ2-2): EADIYQTPRYLVIGTGKKITLECSQTMGHDKMYWYQQDPGMELHLIHYSYGVNSTEKGDLSSESTVSRIRTEHFPLTLESARPSHTSQYLCASSEPSSGELFFGEGSRLTVL.

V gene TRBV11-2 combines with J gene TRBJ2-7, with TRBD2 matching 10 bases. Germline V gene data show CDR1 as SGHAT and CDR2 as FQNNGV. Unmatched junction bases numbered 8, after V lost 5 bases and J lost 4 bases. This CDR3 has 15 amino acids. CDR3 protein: CASSPEASGSYEQYF. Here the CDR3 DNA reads TGTGCCAGCAGCCCTGAGGCTAGCGGGAGTTACGAGCAGTACTTC.

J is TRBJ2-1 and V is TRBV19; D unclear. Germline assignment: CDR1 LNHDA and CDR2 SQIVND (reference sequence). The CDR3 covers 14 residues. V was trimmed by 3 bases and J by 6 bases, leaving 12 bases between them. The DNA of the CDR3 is TGTGCCAGTAGTATCAACGGTATGTCCAATGAGCAGTTCTTC. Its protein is CASSINGMSNEQFF.

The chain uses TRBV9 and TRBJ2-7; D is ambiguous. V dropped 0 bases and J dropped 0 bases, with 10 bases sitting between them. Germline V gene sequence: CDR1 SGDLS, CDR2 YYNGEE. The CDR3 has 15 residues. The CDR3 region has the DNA TGTGCCAGCAGCGTAGGGACCCTGAGCTCCTACGAGCAGTACTTC. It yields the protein CASSVGTLSSYEQYF.

CDR3 amino acids: CASSMGDTQYF. CDR3 DNA sequence: TGTGCCAGTAGTATGGGAGATACGCAGTATTTT. The chain links TRBV19 to TRBJ2-3; no definite D call. Germline loops: CDR1 LNHDA, CDR2 SQIVND (reference sequence). The V end lost 3 bases, the J end lost 5 bases, and 3 bases lay between the germline ends. The CDR3 consists of 11 residues. Full variable domain (missing parts from reference TRBV19 and TRBJ2-3): DGGITQSPKYLFRKEGQNVTLSCEQNLNHDAMYWYRQDPGQGLRLIYYSQIVNDFQKGDIAEGYSVSREKKESFPLTVTSAQKNPTAFYLCASSMGDTQYFGPGTRLTVL.

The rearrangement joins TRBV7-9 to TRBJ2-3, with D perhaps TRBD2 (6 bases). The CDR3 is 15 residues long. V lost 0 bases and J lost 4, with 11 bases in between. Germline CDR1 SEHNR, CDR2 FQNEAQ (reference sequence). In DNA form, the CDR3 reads TGTGCCAGCAGCTTAGCGGGAGGAATCGCAGATACGCAGTATTTT. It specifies CASSLAGGIADTQYF. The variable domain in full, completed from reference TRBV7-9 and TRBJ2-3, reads DTGVSQNPRHKITKRGQNVTFRCDPISEHNRLYWYRQTLGQGPEFLTYFQNEAQLEKSRLLSDRFSAERPKGSFSTLEIQRTEQGDSAMYLCASSLAGGIADTQYFGPGTRLTVL.

Here the CDR3 DNA reads TGTGCCAGTAGTATATCTGGGGGCCCCCCCCAGCATTTT. Translated: CASSISGGPPQHF. The chain combines TRBV19 with TRBJ1-5, with D perhaps TRBD1 (6 bases). The germline V and J ends were trimmed by 2 bases and 10 bases, with 12 bases remaining between them. This CDR3 has 13 residues. The germline CDR1 and CDR2 sequences are LNHDA and SQIVND (reference sequence). Complete variable domain (other parts from reference TRBV19 and TRBJ1-5): DGGITQSPKYLFRKEGQNVTLSCEQNLNHDAMYWYRQDPGQGLRLIYYSQIVNDFQKGDIAEGYSVSREKKESFPLTVTSAQKNPTAFYLCASSISGGPPQHFGDGTRLSIL.

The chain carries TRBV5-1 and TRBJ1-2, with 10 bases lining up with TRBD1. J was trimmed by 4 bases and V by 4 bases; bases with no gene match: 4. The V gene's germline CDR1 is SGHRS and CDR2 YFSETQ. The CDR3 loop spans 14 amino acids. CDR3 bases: TGCGCCAGCAGCCCCGGGACAGGGGCCTATGGCTACACCTTC. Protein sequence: CASSPGTGAYGYTF.

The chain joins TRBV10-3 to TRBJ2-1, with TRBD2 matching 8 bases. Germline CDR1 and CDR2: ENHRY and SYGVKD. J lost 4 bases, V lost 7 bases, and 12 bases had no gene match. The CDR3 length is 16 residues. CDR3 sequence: CAITREAGVIYNEQFF. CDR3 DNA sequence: TGTGCCATCACCCGAGAAGCGGGAGTGATATACAATGAGCAGTTCTTC.

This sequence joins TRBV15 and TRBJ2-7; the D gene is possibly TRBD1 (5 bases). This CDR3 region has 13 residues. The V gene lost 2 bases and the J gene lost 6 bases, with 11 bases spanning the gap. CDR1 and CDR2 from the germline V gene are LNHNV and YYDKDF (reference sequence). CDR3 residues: CATSRSRVGEQYF. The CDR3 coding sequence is TGTGCCACCAGCAGAAGCAGGGTAGGCGAGCAGTACTTC.

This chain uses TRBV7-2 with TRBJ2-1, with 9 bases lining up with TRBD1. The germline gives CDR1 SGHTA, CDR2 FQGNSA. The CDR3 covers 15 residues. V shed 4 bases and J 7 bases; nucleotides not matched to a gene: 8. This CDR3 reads CASSSRDRVRNEQFF. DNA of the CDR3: TGTGCCAGCAGCTCTCGGGACAGGGTGAGAAATGAGCAGTTCTTC.

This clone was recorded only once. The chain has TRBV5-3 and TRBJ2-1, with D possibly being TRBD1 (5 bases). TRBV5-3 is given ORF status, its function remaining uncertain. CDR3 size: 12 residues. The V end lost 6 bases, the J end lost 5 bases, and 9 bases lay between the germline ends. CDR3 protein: CARIQADNEQFF. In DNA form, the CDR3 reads TGTGCCAGAATACAGGCTGACAATGAGCAGTTCTTC.

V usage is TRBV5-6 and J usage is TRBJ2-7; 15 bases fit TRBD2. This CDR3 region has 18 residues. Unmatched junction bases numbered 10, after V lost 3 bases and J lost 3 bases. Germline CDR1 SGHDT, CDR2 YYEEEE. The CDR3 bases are TGTGCCAGCAGCTGGGGGACTAGCGGGAGGTCGGAGCTCTACGAGCAGTACTTC. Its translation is CASSWGTSGRSELYEQYF.

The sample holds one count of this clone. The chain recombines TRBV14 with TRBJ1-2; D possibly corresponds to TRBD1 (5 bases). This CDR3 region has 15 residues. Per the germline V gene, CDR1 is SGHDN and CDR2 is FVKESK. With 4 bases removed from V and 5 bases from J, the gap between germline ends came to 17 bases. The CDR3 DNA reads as TGTGCCAGCAGCCGGGGGATAGCGCAGTCATATGGCTACACCTTC. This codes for CASSRGIAQSYGYTF.

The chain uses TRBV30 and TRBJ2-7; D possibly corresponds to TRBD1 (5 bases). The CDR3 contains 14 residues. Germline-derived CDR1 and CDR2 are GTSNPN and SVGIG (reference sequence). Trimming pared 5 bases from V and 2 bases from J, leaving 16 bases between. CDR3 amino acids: CAWRRTQPAYEQYF. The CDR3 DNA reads TGTGCCTGGCGTCGGACACAACCGGCCTACGAGCAGTACTTC.

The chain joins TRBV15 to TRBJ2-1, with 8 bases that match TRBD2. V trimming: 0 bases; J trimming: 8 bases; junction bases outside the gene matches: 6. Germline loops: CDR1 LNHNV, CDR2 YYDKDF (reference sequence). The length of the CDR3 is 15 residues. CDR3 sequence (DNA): TGTGCCACCAGCAGAGAGGCGGGAGGTTCGTATGAGCAGTTCTTC. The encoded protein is CATSREAGGSYEQFF. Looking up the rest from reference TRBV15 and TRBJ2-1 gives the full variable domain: DAMVIQNPRYQVTQFGKPVTLSCSQTLNHNVMYWYQQKSSQAPKLLFHYYDKDFNNEADTPDNFQSRRPNTSFCFLDIRSPGLGDTAMYLCATSREAGGSYEQFFGPGTRLTVL.

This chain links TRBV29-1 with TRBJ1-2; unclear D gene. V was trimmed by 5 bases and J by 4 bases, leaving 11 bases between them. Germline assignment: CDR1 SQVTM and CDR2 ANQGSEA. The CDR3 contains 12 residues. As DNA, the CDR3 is TGCAGCGTTCGATCGGTTGTCTATGGCTACACCTTC. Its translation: CSVRSVVYGYTF.

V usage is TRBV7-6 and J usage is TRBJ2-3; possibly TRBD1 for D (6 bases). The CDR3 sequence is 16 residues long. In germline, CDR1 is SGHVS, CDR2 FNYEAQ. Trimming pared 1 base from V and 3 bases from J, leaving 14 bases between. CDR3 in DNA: TGTGCCAGCAGCTTAGGGCCAAGGGGGTATACAGATACGCAGTATTTT. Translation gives CASSLGPRGYTDTQYF.

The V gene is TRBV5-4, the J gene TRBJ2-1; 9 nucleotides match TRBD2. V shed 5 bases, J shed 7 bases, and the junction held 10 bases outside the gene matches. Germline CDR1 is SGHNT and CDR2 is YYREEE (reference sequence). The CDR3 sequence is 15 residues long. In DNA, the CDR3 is TGTGCCAGCAGACTTAGCGGGAGTGGGTCTAATGAGCAGTTCTTC. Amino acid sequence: CASRLSGSGSNEQFF.

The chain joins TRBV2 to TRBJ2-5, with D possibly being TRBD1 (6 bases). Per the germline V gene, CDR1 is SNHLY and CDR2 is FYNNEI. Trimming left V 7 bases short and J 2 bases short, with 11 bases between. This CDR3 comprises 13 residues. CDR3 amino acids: CASNRDKQETQYF. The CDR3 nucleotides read TGTGCCAGCAATCGGGACAAACAAGAGACCCAGTACTTC. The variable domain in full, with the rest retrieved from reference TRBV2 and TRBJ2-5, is EPEVTQTPSHQVTQMGQEVILRCVPISNHLYFYWYRQILGQKVEFLVSFYNNEISEKSEIFDDQFSVERPDGSNFTLKIRSTKLEDSAMYFCASNRDKQETQYFGPGTRLLVL.

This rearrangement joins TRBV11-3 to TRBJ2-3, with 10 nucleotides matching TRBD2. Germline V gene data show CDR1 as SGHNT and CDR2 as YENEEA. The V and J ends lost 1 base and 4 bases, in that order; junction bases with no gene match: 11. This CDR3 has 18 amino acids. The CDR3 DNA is TGTGCCAGCAGCTTAGCGAGTTTAGCGGGAGGACTATCAGATACGCAGTATTTT. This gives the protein CASSLASLAGGLSDTQYF.